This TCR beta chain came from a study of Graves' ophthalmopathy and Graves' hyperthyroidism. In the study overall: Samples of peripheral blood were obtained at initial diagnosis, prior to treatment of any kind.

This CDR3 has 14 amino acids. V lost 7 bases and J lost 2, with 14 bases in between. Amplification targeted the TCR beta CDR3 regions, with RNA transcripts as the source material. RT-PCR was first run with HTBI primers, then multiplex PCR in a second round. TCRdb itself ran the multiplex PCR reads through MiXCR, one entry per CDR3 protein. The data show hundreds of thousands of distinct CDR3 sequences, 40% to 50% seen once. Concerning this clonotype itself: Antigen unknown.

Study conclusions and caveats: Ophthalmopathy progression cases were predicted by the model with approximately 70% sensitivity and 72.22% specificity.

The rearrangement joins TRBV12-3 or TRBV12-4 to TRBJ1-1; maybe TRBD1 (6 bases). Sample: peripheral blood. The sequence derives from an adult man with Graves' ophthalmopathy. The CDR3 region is CASTSTGPNTEAFF. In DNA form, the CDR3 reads TGTGCCAGCACCTCGACAGGACCTAACACTGAAGCTTTCTTT.